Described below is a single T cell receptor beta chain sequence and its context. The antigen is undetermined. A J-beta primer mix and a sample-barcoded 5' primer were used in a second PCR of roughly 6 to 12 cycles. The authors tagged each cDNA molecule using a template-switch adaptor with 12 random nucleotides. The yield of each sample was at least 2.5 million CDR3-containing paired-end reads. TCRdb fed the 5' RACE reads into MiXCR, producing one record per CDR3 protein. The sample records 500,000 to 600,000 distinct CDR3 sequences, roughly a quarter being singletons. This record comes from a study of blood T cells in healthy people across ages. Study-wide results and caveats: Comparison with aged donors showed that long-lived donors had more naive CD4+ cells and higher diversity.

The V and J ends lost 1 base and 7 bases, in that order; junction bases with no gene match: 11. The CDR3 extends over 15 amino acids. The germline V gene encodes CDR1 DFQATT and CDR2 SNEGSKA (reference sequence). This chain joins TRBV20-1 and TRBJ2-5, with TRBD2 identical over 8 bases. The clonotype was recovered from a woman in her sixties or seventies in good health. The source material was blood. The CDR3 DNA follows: TGCAGTGCTAGAGGCGGCAGTAGCGGGGACGGGACCCAGTACTTC. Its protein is CSARGGSSGDGTQYF.